The 10 T cell receptor beta chains presented below share a single source sample, sequenced in a study of blood T cell repertoires in COVID-19. Only in-frame clones appear in the TCRdb table, and some are missing; sequencing was by immunoSEQ multiplex PCR. Here the sample spans almost 55,000 clones, approximately 81% being singletons. Sequencing was performed on peripheral blood. These receptors were collected from a man in his fifties with acute or convalescent COVID-19.

This clone was seen once. The chain recombines TRBV27 with TRBJ1-1, with a weak D call TRBD1 (5 bases). Germline values: CDR1 MNHEY, CDR2 SMNVEV (reference sequence). The ends were cut back, 3 bases at V and 0 bases at J, with 5 bases in the middle. The CDR3 extends over 13 amino acids. CDR3 nucleotide sequence: TGTGCCAGCAGTTTGACAGTGAACACTGAAGCTTTCTTT. The encoded protein is CASSLTVNTEAFF.

The chain uses TRBV6-5 and TRBJ2-7; 8 bases fit TRBD2. The CDR3 has 13 amino acids. J was trimmed by 6 bases and V by 4 bases; bases with no gene match: 5. Per germline, CDR1 MNHEY and CDR2 SVGAGI. The CDR3 DNA reads as TGTGCCAGCAGTTGGACTAGCAAAGGCGAGCAGTACTTC. Translation: CASSWTSKGEQYF.

The rearrangement uses TRBV19 and TRBJ1-5, with 8 nucleotides matching TRBD1. Germline values: CDR1 LNHDA, CDR2 SQIVND (reference sequence). V lost 7 bases to trimming and J lost 6 bases; unmatched junction nucleotides: 8. The CDR3 consists of 14 residues. CDR3 nucleotide sequence: TGTGCCAGTACTCCGACAGGGGCGGTTCAGCCCCAGCATTTT. It codes for CASTPTGAVQPQHF.

The genes are TRBV7-3 and TRBJ1-3; a possible D gene is TRBD1 (5 bases). The CDR3 loop spans 16 amino acids. Trimming took 2 bases from V and 0 from J, leaving 11 bases between them. Germline V CDR1 and CDR2: SGHTA, FQGTGA. Written as DNA, the CDR3 is TGTGCCAGCAGCTTACAGGGTTTCAGCTCTGGAAACACCATATATTTT. It translates to CASSLQGFSSGNTIYF.

This chain uses TRBV5-1 with TRBJ2-1; possible D gene TRBD2, 5 bases. CDR1 and CDR2 (germline): SGHRS, YFSETQ. The CDR3 runs to 16 residues. V lost 3 bases and J lost 1, with 14 bases in between. The CDR3 loop is CASSYLRGRSYNEQFF. CDR3 coding DNA: TGCGCCAGCAGCTACCTTCGGGGAAGATCCTACAATGAGCAGTTCTTC.

This sequence joins TRBV11-2 and TRBJ2-5, with D unclear. The CDR3 runs 13 residues. CDR1 and CDR2 (germline): SGHAT, FQNNGV. Trimming removed 3 bases at V and 4 bases at J, with 9 bases between. CDR3: CASSFYQAETQYF. The DNA for the CDR3 is TGTGCCAGCAGCTTCTATCAGGCAGAGACCCAGTACTTC.

This clone occurred once. V is TRBV15 and J is TRBJ1-1, with TRBD1 matching 9 bases. V lost 1 base to trimming and J lost 6 bases; unmatched junction nucleotides: 6. The CDR3 is 15 amino acids. Germline assignment: CDR1 LNHNV and CDR2 YYDKDF (reference sequence). The CDR3 region has the DNA TGTGCCACCAGCAGAGCCTCCGGGACAGGGTCTGAAGCTTTCTTT. Protein sequence: CATSRASGTGSEAFF.

This rearrangement joins TRBV10-2 to TRBJ2-4, with D perhaps TRBD2 (6 bases). V lost 3 bases and J 0 bases, leaving 12 bases between the germline ends. Germline V CDR1 and CDR2: WSHSY, SAAADI. This CDR3 region has 16 residues. CDR3 residues: CASSESGVVAKNIQYF. As DNA, the CDR3 is TGCGCCAGCAGTGAATCGGGGGTTGTAGCCAAAAACATTCAGTACTTC.

This clone occurred once. The V gene is TRBV12-3 or TRBV12-4, the J gene TRBJ1-2; the D gene is possibly TRBD1 (6 bases). This CDR3 has 13 amino acids. V was shortened by 3 bases and J by 8 bases, with 13 bases between the two germline ends. CDR3 in amino acids: CASSFGPGEGYTF. In DNA form, the CDR3 reads TGTGCCAGCAGTTTCGGTCCAGGGGAAGGCTACACCTTC.

This clone was seen just once. The CDR3 nucleotides are TGTGCCTGGAGTGTACTTCAAGAGGGTACGCATCAGCCCCAGCATTTT. This encodes CAWSVLQEGTHQPQHF. The J gene is TRBJ1-5, the V gene TRBV30; D ambiguous. Germline assignment: CDR1 GTSNPN and CDR2 SVGIG (reference sequence). CDR3 size: 16 residues. V was pared by 0 bases and J by 5 bases, with 17 bases between.